Below are 28 T cell receptor beta chains sequenced from a single sample in a study of cytomegalovirus exposure and HLA in healthy donors. PCR primers comprised 60 Vbeta and 13 Jbeta primers. Assay: immunoSEQ multiplex PCR; the TCRdb copy retains only in-frame clones and omits some. The data show 150,000 to 200,000 clones, 85% to 90% seen once. The sequencing sample was made of PBMCs. The receptors derive from a woman aged 18 to 35 in good health and CMV-seronegative.

This chain connects TRBV13 to TRBJ1-2, with 11 bases that match TRBD1. The length of the CDR3 is 14 residues. CDR1 and CDR2 (germline): PRHDT, FYEKMQ (reference sequence). V was clipped by 5 bases and J by 5 bases; unmatched bases: 4. The DNA for the CDR3 is TGTGCCAGCAGCCAGGGACAGGGGGTATATGGCTACACCTTC. It codes for CASSQGQGVYGYTF.

V gene TRBV4-1 combines with J gene TRBJ1-6, with D tentatively TRBD1 (6 bases). The CDR3 consists of 15 residues. V gave up 2 bases and J gave up 6 bases, with 11 bases separating them. The germline V gene has CDR1 MGHRA and CDR2 YSYEKL. The CDR3 DNA reads as TGCGCCAGCAGCCAATCATTACAGGGTAATTCACCCCTCCACTTT. This gives the protein CASSQSLQGNSPLHF.

The CDR3 DNA reads as TGTGCCTCGGTAGGGGGATACGAGCAGTACTTC. As protein: CASVGGYEQYF. The rearrangement joins TRBV5-8 to TRBJ2-7, with TRBD1 as a possible D gene (6 bases). Germline values: CDR1 SGHTS, CDR2 YDEGEE. There are 11 residues in the CDR3. Trimming stripped 10 bases from V and 4 bases from J, with 12 bases between.

This chain joins TRBV2 and TRBJ1-5; 7 nucleotides line up with TRBD1. The CDR3 runs to 14 residues. Germline CDR1 SNHLY, CDR2 FYNNEI. V shed 6 bases, J shed 4 bases, and the junction held 6 bases outside the gene matches. In DNA, the CDR3 is TGTGCCAGCAGAGGGGACAGTAGAAATCAGCCCCAGCATTTT. Encoded protein: CASRGDSRNQPQHF.

The chain joins TRBV4-1 to TRBJ2-1, with 7 nucleotides matching TRBD2. The germline V gene has CDR1 MGHRA and CDR2 YSYEKL. This CDR3 has 15 amino acids. The J segment lost 7 bases and the V segment lost 2 bases, leaving 8 bases of the junction unmatched. The CDR3 loop is CASSQPRGGSNEQFF. CDR3 nucleotide sequence: TGCGCCAGCAGCCAACCCCGAGGCGGGAGTAATGAGCAGTTCTTC.

The chain links TRBV9 to TRBJ2-7; 11 positions agree with TRBD2. J gave up 1 base and V 0 bases, and 3 bases lay outside the gene matches. Germline CDR1 SGDLS, CDR2 YYNGEE. The CDR3 consists of 16 residues. CDR3 amino acids: CASSVEASGGSYEQYF. Written as DNA, the CDR3 is TGTGCCAGCAGCGTAGAGGCTAGCGGGGGGTCCTACGAGCAGTACTTC.

The chain couples TRBV7-2 to TRBJ2-1, with 16 bases that match TRBD2. Germline-derived CDR1 and CDR2 are SGHTA and FQGNSA. CDR3 length equals 19 residues. The V segment lost 5 bases and the J segment 6 bases; nucleotides outside the gene matches: 13. Here the CDR3 DNA reads TGTGCCAGCAGCGGTAACCCGGGACTAGCGGGGGGGTGGAGCAATGAGCAGTTCTTC. This sequence encodes CASSGNPGLAGGWSNEQFF.

The rearrangement joins TRBV6-4 to TRBJ2-3, with 11 bases that match TRBD2. CDR3 length: 15 residues. Germline V gives CDR1 MRHNA, CDR2 SNTAGT. V trimming: 4 bases; J trimming: 2 bases; junction bases outside the gene matches: 2. CDR3 sequence reads: CASSALAGDTDTQYF. Here the CDR3 DNA reads TGTGCCAGCAGTGCACTAGCGGGGGACACAGATACGCAGTATTTT.

The J gene is TRBJ2-7, the V gene TRBV9; TRBD1 is a possible D gene (5 bases). The V end lost 5 bases, the J end lost 7 bases, and 22 bases lay between the germline ends. The CDR3 has 15 amino acids. The germline V gene encodes CDR1 SGDLS and CDR2 YYNGEE. DNA of the CDR3: TGTGCCAGCAGTAAGGGGCGTGGGGCTTTGGGGGAGCAGTACTTC. Its translation is CASSKGRGALGEQYF.

V and J are TRBV5-4 and TRBJ2-7, with unresolved D. With 0 bases removed from V and 4 bases from J, the gap between germline ends came to 8 bases. CDR1 and CDR2 from the germline V gene are SGHNT and YYREEE (reference sequence). The CDR3 runs to 13 residues. CDR3 protein: CASSLGGEYEQYF. The CDR3 coding sequence is TGTGCCAGCAGCTTGGGAGGTGAATACGAGCAGTACTTC.

The chain has TRBV11-3 and TRBJ1-1; no clear D. CDR1 and CDR2 (germline): SGHNT, YENEEA. The CDR3 is made up of 13 amino acids. Trimming stripped 5 bases from V and 5 bases from J, with 12 bases between. CDR3 in DNA: TGTGCCAGCAGCCCCACCATAGAAACTGAAGCTTTCTTT. Amino acids: CASSPTIETEAFF.

CDR3 residues: CASSLKGTEIFSNQPQHF. Here the CDR3 DNA reads TGTGCCAGCAGCCTGAAGGGGACAGAGATTTTTAGCAATCAGCCCCAGCATTTT. The chain recombines TRBV5-6 with TRBJ1-5; 7 positions agree with TRBD1. Per the germline V gene, CDR1 is SGHDT and CDR2 is YYEEEE. The CDR3 has 18 residues. V dropped 4 bases and J dropped 0; count of bases not matched to a gene: 13.

The chain employs TRBV5-1 and TRBJ2-7; a weak D match, TRBD1 (5 bases). Germline values: CDR1 SGHRS, CDR2 YFSETQ. Trimming took off 0 bases at V and 3 bases at J, with 13 bases between the two ends. CDR3 length equals 15 residues. CDR3 loop: CASSLAVGPFYEQYF. The CDR3 DNA sequence: TGCGCCAGCAGCTTGGCCGTGGGGCCCTTCTACGAGCAGTACTTC.

For the CDR3, the DNA is TGTGCCAGCAGCTTGGGACAGGGGAGGGGTCAGCCCCAGCATTTT. The encoded protein is CASSLGQGRGQPQHF. The rearrangement links TRBV11-2 to TRBJ1-5; TRBD1 matches at 10 bases. J gave up 6 bases and V 3 bases, and 5 bases lay outside the gene matches. The CDR3 contains 15 residues. CDR1 is SGHAT and CDR2 is FQNNGV in the germline V gene.

A single count supports this clone. The chain is built from TRBV27 and TRBJ2-5; perhaps TRBD2 as D (6 bases). The J call is in doubt because the DNA end fits TRBJ2-7 better. The CDR3 sequence is 14 residues long. CDR1 is MNHEY, CDR2 SMNVEV, per germline (reference sequence). The chain's CDR3 is CASSPRGSAYEQYF. Here the CDR3 DNA reads TGTGCCAGCAGTCCCCGGGGGTCCGCCTACGAGCAGTACTTC.

The V gene is TRBV5-4, the J gene TRBJ2-1; possible D gene TRBD1, 6 bases. CDR3 size: 15 residues. V lost 2 bases to trimming and J lost 2 bases, with 11 bases between them. Germline V gene data show CDR1 as SGHNT and CDR2 as YYREEE (reference sequence). The CDR3 spells CASSLQGITYNEQFF. Written as DNA, the CDR3 is TGTGCCAGCAGCTTACAGGGTATAACCTACAATGAGCAGTTCTTC.

The rearrangement uses TRBV4-2 and TRBJ1-3, with D unclear. V lost 4 bases and J 0 bases, leaving 28 bases between the germline ends. CDR3 length equals 21 residues. Germline-derived CDR1 and CDR2 are LGHNA and YNFKEQ. The CDR3 DNA reads TGTGCCAGCAGCCCACTGCTCTGGACGGGCGGGTACGGTCGCTCTGGAAACACCATATATTTT. This codes for CASSPLLWTGGYGRSGNTIYF.

The chain uses TRBV27 and TRBJ2-1; 13 nucleotides match TRBD2. The CDR3 is made up of 16 amino acids. J was trimmed by 7 bases and V by 0 bases; bases with no gene match: 3. CDR1 is MNHEY, CDR2 SMNVEV, per germline (reference sequence). This chain's CDR3 is CASSLSILAGGNEQFF. CDR3 nucleotide sequence: TGTGCCAGCAGTTTATCGATACTAGCGGGAGGGAATGAGCAGTTCTTC.

Comment on this clone: The sample contains more than one DNA sequence encoding this CDR3. The rearrangement joins TRBV6-1 to TRBJ2-7; 9 bases are shared with TRBD2. Germline V gives CDR1 MNHNS, CDR2 SASEGT. V was clipped by 6 bases and J by 2 bases; unmatched bases: 5. The CDR3 covers 14 residues. In DNA, the CDR3 is TGTGCCAGCAGGGGGCTAGCGGGGACCTACGAGCAGTACTTC. It yields the protein CASRGLAGTYEQYF.

In DNA form, the CDR3 reads TGTGCCAGCAGGGGCGGGAGTGGTGTGCAGTATTTT. This gives the protein CASRGGSGVQYF. The chain links TRBV27 to TRBJ2-3; 7 bases map to TRBD2. The CDR3 runs 12 residues. V dropped 6 bases and J dropped 11; count of bases not matched to a gene: 8. Germline assignment: CDR1 MNHEY and CDR2 SMNVEV (reference sequence).

CDR3 in amino acids: CASSSFGGNSYEQYF. The CDR3 DNA is TGTGCCAGCAGCTCGTTTGGGGGGAACTCCTACGAGCAGTACTTC. This chain connects TRBV11-3 to TRBJ2-7, with D tentatively TRBD2 (6 bases). CDR1 is SGHNT and CDR2 is YENEEA in the germline V gene. The CDR3 covers 15 residues. Trimming removed 4 bases at V and 0 bases at J, with 13 bases between.

Here the CDR3 DNA reads TGTGCCTGGAGTCCCAGGGGGGCCTTACGCTATGGCTACACCTTC. Translated: CAWSPRGALRYGYTF. The chain recombines TRBV30 with TRBJ1-2; 7 bases are a match to TRBD1. Germline V CDR1 and CDR2: GTSNPN, SVGIG (reference sequence). CDR3 size: 15 residues. With V trimmed by 2 bases and J by 4 bases, 10 bases remained unmatched.

The chain has TRBV14 and TRBJ2-7; TRBD2 agrees at 9 bases. V shed 4 bases and J 3 bases; nucleotides not matched to a gene: 7. This CDR3 is 15 amino acids long. Germline V gives CDR1 SGHDN, CDR2 FVKESK. In nucleotides, the CDR3 is TGTGCCAGCAGCCTCCGGACTAGCGAGGTCTACGAGCAGTACTTC. This translates into CASSLRTSEVYEQYF.

This CDR3 reads CASSIFQGATGANVLTF. The CDR3 DNA reads TGTGCCAGTAGTATATTTCAGGGGGCGACTGGGGCCAACGTCCTGACTTTC. This rearrangement joins TRBV19 to TRBJ2-6, with 8 bases fitting TRBD1. The CDR3 has 17 residues. Germline CDR1 reads LNHDA; CDR2 reads SQIVND (reference sequence). V lost 2 bases to trimming and J lost 2 bases; unmatched junction nucleotides: 5.

The gene calls are TRBV18 and TRBJ2-1; a weak D match, TRBD2 (6 bases). Germline V gives CDR1 KGHSH, CDR2 LQKENI. V lost 2 bases and J 8 bases, leaving 22 bases between the germline ends. The CDR3 contains 17 residues. The CDR3 DNA is TGTGCCAGCTCACCAAGGAGGGAGGCCCATCCCCCACATGAGCAGTTCTTC. Its protein product is CASSPRREAHPPHEQFF.

This chain links TRBV2 with TRBJ1-3; tentative D call: TRBD1 (5 bases). The CDR3 has 13 residues. V was trimmed by 7 bases and J by 2 bases, leaving 9 bases between them. Germline assignment: CDR1 SNHLY and CDR2 FYNNEI. The CDR3 loop reads CASIRGAGNTIYF. Here the CDR3 DNA reads TGTGCCAGCATTCGGGGGGCTGGAAACACCATATATTTT.

This clone was detected only once. The V call is TRBV7-6, the J call TRBJ1-1; 10 bases map to TRBD1. Germline CDR1 reads SGHVS; CDR2 reads FNYEAQ. The junction had 11 bases not matched to a gene; V was cut back by 0 bases and J by 7 bases. This CDR3 is built from 17 residues. CDR3 DNA sequence: TGTGCCAGCAGCTTAGCTACTTCCGGGACAGGGGTTGATGAAGCTTTCTTT. Translating gives CASSLATSGTGVDEAFF.

The genes are TRBV4-1 and TRBJ2-1; possible D gene TRBD1, 5 bases. Per the germline V gene, CDR1 is MGHRA and CDR2 is YSYEKL. Trimming took off 3 bases at V and 4 bases at J, with 13 bases between the two ends. The CDR3 length is 15 residues. CDR3 sequence reads: CASSQQGFGYNEQFF. The CDR3 DNA is TGCGCCAGCAGCCAGCAGGGTTTTGGGTACAATGAGCAGTTCTTC.